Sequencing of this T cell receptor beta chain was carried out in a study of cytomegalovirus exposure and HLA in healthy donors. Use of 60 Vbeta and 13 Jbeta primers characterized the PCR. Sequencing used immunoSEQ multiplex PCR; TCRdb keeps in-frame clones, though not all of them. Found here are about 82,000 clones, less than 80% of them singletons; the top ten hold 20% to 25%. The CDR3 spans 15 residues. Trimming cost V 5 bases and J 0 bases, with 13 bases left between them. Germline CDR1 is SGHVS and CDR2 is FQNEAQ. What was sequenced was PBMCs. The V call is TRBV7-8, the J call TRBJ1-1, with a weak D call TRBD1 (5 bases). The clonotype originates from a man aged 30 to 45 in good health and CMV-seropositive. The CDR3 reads CASSPKSGLNTEAFF. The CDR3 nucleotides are TGTGCCAGCAGCCCCAAGTCAGGGCTGAACACTGAAGCTTTCTTT.